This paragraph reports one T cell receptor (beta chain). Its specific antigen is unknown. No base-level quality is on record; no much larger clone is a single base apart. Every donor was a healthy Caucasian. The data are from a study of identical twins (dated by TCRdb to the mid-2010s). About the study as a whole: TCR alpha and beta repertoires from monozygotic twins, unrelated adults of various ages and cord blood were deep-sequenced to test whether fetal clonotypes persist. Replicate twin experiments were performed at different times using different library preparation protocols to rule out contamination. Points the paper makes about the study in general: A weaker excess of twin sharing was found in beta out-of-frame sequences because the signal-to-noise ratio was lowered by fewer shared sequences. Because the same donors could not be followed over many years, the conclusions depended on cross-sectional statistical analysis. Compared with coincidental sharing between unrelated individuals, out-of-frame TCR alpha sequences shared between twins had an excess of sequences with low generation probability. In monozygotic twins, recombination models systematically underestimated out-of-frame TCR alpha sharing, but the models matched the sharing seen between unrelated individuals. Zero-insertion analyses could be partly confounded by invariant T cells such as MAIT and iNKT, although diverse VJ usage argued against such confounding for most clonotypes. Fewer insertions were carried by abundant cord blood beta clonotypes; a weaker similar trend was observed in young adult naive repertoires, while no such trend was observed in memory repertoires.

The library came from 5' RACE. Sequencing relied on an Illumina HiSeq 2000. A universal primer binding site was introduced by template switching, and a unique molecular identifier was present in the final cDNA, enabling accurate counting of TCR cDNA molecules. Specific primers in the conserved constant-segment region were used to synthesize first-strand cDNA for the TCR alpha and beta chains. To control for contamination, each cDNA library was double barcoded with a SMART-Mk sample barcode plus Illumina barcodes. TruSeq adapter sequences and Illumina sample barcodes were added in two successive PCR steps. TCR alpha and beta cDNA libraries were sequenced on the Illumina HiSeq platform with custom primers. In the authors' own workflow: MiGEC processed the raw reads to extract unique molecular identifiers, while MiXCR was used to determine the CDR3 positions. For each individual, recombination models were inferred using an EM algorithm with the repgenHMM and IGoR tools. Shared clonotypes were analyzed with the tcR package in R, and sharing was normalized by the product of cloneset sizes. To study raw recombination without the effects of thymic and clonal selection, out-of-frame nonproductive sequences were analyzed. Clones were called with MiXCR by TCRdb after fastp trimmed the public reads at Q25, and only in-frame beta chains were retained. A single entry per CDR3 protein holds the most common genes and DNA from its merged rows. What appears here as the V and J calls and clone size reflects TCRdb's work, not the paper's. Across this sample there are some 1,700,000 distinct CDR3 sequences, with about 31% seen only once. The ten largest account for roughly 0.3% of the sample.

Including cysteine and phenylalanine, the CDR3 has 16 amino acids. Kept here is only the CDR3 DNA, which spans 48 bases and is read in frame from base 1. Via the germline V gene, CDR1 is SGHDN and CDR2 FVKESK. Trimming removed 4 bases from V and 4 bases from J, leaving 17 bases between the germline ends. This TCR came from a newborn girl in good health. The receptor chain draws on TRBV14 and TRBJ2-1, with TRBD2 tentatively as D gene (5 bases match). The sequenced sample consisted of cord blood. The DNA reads TGTGCCAGCAGCCCCCCCCGTAGGCGGGCGTACAATGAGCAGTTCTTC. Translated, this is CASSPPRRRAYNEQFF.